Detailed here is one TCR beta chain. Antigen unknown. The CDR3 covers 12 residues. Trimming removed 4 bases at V and 9 bases at J, with 11 bases between. Germline loops: CDR1 SGDLS, CDR2 YYNGEE. The sample is drawn from a study of radiotherapy plus CTLA-4 blockade in lung cancer. Study-wide points: Clones of tumor-derived TCRs expanded in blood after radiotherapy plus ipilimumab.

Sequencing used immunoSEQ multiplex PCR; TCRdb keeps in-frame clones, though not all of them. The profile covers 60,000 to 85,000 clones, with approximately 86% appearing a single time and 0.85% to 0.95% taken by the ten largest. The sequencing here drew on peripheral blood, taken from a patient treated with radiotherapy plus ipilimumab. The chain uses TRBV9 and TRBJ2-1; a weak D match, TRBD2 (5 bases). The source of this sequence is a human donor with non-small cell lung cancer who had stable disease on radiotherapy plus ipilimumab. CDR3 region: CASSRIEGEQFF. CDR3 in DNA: TGTGCCAGCAGCAGAATCGAGGGTGAGCAGTTCTTC. Filled out from reference TRBV9 and TRBJ2-1, the complete variable domain reads DSGVTQTPKHLITATGQRVTLRCSPRSGDLSVYWYQQSLDQGLQFLIQYYNGEERAKGNILERFSAQQFPDLHSELNLSSLELGDSALYFCASSRIEGEQFFGPGTRLTVL.